Presented here are 31 T cell receptor beta chains from one specimen sequenced in a study of liver allograft versus peripheral blood T cells. In the study overall: What was compared were the T cell receptor repertoires in transplanted livers and those in the peripheral blood of recipients.

MiXCR, applied by TCRdb to the reads, yields one record per CDR3 protein. This table has just under 8,500 distinct CDR3 sequences, 17% appearing once. These receptors came from a human patient who had a liver transplant. Some T cells may possibly be graft donor cells.

This clonotype has more than one count but fewer than ten. The chain carries TRBV7-3 and TRBJ2-3, with D maybe TRBD1 (5 bases). The CDR3 sequence is 12 residues long. Trimming pared 4 bases from V and 4 bases from J, leaving 6 bases between. CDR1 is SGHTA, CDR2 FQGTGA, per germline. This CDR3 is CASSSGSDTQYF. The CDR3 DNA reads TGTGCCAGCAGCTCAGGGTCAGATACGCAGTATTTT.

This clonotype has ten or more counts. CDR3 in amino acids: CASSLDLVLGTDTQYF. DNA for the CDR3: TGTGCCAGCAGCTTAGATCTAGTCCTAGGAACAGATACGCAGTATTTT. This chain connects TRBV7-9 to TRBJ2-3; D ambiguous. CDR1 SEHNR and CDR2 FQNEAQ come from the germline V gene (reference sequence). V was trimmed by 1 base and J by 3 bases, leaving 14 bases between them. This CDR3 is built from 16 residues.

The table lists this clonotype with a few counts. The V and J genes are TRBV30 and TRBJ1-4; D is unresolved. Trimming removed 2 bases at V and 8 bases at J, with 3 bases between. The CDR3 covers 10 residues. The germline V gene has CDR1 GTSNPN and CDR2 SVGIG (reference sequence). In DNA, the CDR3 is TGTGCCTGGAGTCGGGAAAAACTGTTTTTT. This codes for CAWSREKLFF.

This clonotype is labeled medium-sized (0.01 to 0.1%). This chain uses TRBV6-5 with TRBJ1-6; 9 nucleotides align to TRBD1. V gave up 6 bases and J gave up 5 bases; unmatched junction bases: 11. CDR1 MNHEY and CDR2 SVGAGI come from the germline V gene. There are 17 residues in the CDR3. CDR3 protein: CASSNIRGDRDNSPLHF. CDR3 nucleotide sequence: TGTGCCAGCAGCAACATCCGGGGGGACAGGGATAATTCACCCCTCCACTTT.

V gene TRBV12-3 or TRBV12-4 combines with J gene TRBJ1-2; the D gene is possibly TRBD1 (6 bases). With 5 bases removed from V and 10 bases from J, the gap between germline ends came to 20 bases. The CDR3 covers 14 residues. Written as DNA, the CDR3 is TGTGCCAGCAGTCCCCACGAGGGGGGTGCTATCTACACCTTC. This gives the protein CASSPHEGGAIYTF.

There are a few counts of this clonotype. The V gene is TRBV28, the J gene TRBJ2-4, with D possibly being TRBD2 (5 bases). The CDR3 is made up of 14 amino acids. V shed 7 bases and J shed 5 bases, with 15 bases lying between them. The germline gives CDR1 MDHEN, CDR2 SYDVKM. In DNA form, the CDR3 reads TGTGCCAGCACCAGGAGGAAGCTACAAAACATTCAGTACTTC. Translating it yields CASTRRKLQNIQYF. Full variable domain (missing parts from reference TRBV28 and TRBJ2-4): DVKVTQSSRYLVKRTGEKVFLECVQDMDHENMFWYRQDPGLGLRLIYFSYDVKMKEKGDIPEGYSVSREKKERFSLILESASTNQTSMYLCASTRRKLQNIQYFGAGTRLSVL.

The V call is TRBV5-1, the J call TRBJ1-2; D remains unclear. Between the trimmed V and J ends, which lost 0 bases and 0 bases, there was a span of 9 bases. The CDR3 has 15 residues. Germline V CDR1 and CDR2: SGHRS, YFSETQ. The CDR3 loop is CASSLATAANYGYTF. CDR3 nucleotide sequence: TGCGCCAGCAGCTTGGCAACAGCAGCTAACTATGGCTACACCTTC.

Many counts were recorded for this clonotype. The chain links TRBV27 to TRBJ2-5, with a possible D match to TRBD2 (6 bases). This CDR3 has 13 amino acids. Trimming removed 8 bases at V and 5 bases at J, with 15 bases between. CDR1 is MNHEY and CDR2 is SMNVEV in the germline V gene (reference sequence). The CDR3 bases are TGTGCCAGCTCCCGACGTGGAGGGGAGACCCAGTACTTC. This translates into CASSRRGGETQYF.

This clonotype was seen more than once but under ten times. The chain couples TRBV5-1 to TRBJ1-1, with TRBD1 identical over 7 bases. This CDR3 is 13 amino acids long. V was clipped by 3 bases and J by 1 base; unmatched bases: 0. The V gene's germline CDR1 is SGHRS and CDR2 YFSETQ. Here the CDR3 reads CASSWDRNTEAFF. CDR3 sequence (DNA): TGCGCCAGCAGCTGGGACAGGAACACTGAAGCTTTCTTT.

This clonotype is medium-sized (0.01 to 0.1%) by share. V gene TRBV19 combines with J gene TRBJ1-2, with unresolved D. V dropped 1 base and J dropped 4 bases, with 10 bases sitting between them. CDR1 and CDR2 (germline): LNHDA, SQIVND (reference sequence). The CDR3 is made up of 14 amino acids. CDR3 DNA: TGTGCCAGTAGTATAGGCGCCAAGATCTATGGCTACACCTTC. This encodes CASSIGAKIYGYTF.

In its sample, this clonotype is medium-sized. J is TRBJ1-4 and V is TRBV19; possibly TRBD1 for D (5 bases). The germline V and J ends were trimmed by 4 bases and 10 bases, with 13 bases remaining between them. The germline V gene encodes CDR1 LNHDA and CDR2 SQIVND (reference sequence). This CDR3 spans 13 amino acids. The CDR3 spells CASSTEGLGKLFF. The CDR3 coding sequence is TGTGCCAGTAGTACTGAGGGACTTGGAAAACTGTTTTTT.

The rearrangement joins TRBV2 to TRBJ1-5, with D hard to call. CDR1 is SNHLY and CDR2 is FYNNEI in the germline V gene. CDR3 size: 13 residues. The V gene lost 3 bases and the J gene lost 0 bases, with 3 bases spanning the gap. CDR3 protein: CASSDNSNQPQHF. The CDR3 region has the DNA TGTGCCAGCAGTGATAATAGCAATCAGCCCCAGCATTTT. The whole variable domain, filled in from reference TRBV2 and TRBJ1-5, reads EPEVTQTPSHQVTQMGQEVILRCVPISNHLYFYWYRQILGQKVEFLVSFYNNEISEKSEIFDDQFSVERPDGSNFTLKIRSTKLEDSAMYFCASSDNSNQPQHFGDGTRLSIL.

This rearrangement joins TRBV5-4 to TRBJ2-3, with 10 bases fitting TRBD2. The CDR3 runs to 15 residues. V lost 1 base, J lost 5 bases, and 4 bases stayed unmatched. CDR1 and CDR2 (germline): SGHNT, YYREEE (reference sequence). CDR3 DNA sequence: TGTGCCAGCAGCTTGAGCGGGGGGGTGGTAGATACGCAGTATTTT. Its translation is CASSLSGGVVDTQYF. Filled out from reference TRBV5-4 and TRBJ2-3, the complete variable domain reads ETGVTQSPTHLIKTRGQQVTLRCSSQSGHNTVSWYQQALGQGPQFIFQYYREEENGRGNFPPRFSGLQFPNYSSELNVNALELDDSALYLCASSLSGGVVDTQYFGPGTRLTVL.

This clonotype was detected only a few times. The chain combines TRBV7-9 with TRBJ2-1; 8 bases align to TRBD1. J was trimmed by 7 bases and V by 3 bases; bases with no gene match: 2. The CDR3 extends over 13 amino acids. Germline V lookup: CDR1 SEHNR, CDR2 FQNEAQ (reference sequence). CDR3 DNA: TGTGCCAGCAGCTTGACAGGGGTTAATGAGCAGTTCTTC. Translated, it gives CASSLTGVNEQFF.

By share, this clonotype ranks as medium-sized. The chain is built from TRBV28 and TRBJ1-3, with D hard to call. With 3 bases removed from V and 2 bases from J, the gap between germline ends came to 11 bases. The V gene's germline CDR1 is MDHEN and CDR2 SYDVKM. The CDR3 loop spans 15 amino acids. The CDR3 spells CASSFPKGAGNTIYF. CDR3 in DNA: TGTGCCAGCAGTTTTCCTAAGGGAGCTGGAAACACCATATATTTT.

This clonotype was picked up a small number of times. The chain employs TRBV6-1 and TRBJ2-1, with D possibly TRBD2 on 7 matching bases. The germline V gene encodes CDR1 MNHNS and CDR2 SASEGT. The CDR3 sequence is 14 residues long. V was cut by 1 base and J by 9 bases, with 13 bases left in between. The CDR3 coding sequence is TGTGCCAGCAGTGAAGAGGGGGGGCGCGGTGAGCAGTTCTTC. Residues: CASSEEGGRGEQFF.

By share, this clonotype ranks as medium-sized. The chain carries TRBV18 and TRBJ2-1; the D gene is possibly TRBD2 (6 bases). V gave up 0 bases and J gave up 12 bases, with 21 bases separating them. This CDR3 has 16 amino acids. Germline CDR1 is KGHSH and CDR2 is LQKENI. CDR3 loop: CASSPPNLAFTSGQFF. CDR3 DNA: TGTGCCAGCTCACCACCGAACCTAGCGTTTACCTCGGGGCAGTTCTTC.

Sample share makes this clonotype medium-sized. The chain links TRBV18 to TRBJ2-7; 9 bases match TRBD2. The germline CDR1 and CDR2 sequences are KGHSH and LQKENI. The CDR3 is made up of 16 amino acids. With V trimmed by 6 bases and J by 1 base, 10 bases remained unmatched. CDR3 region: CASSLSLAGLSYEQYF. In DNA form, the CDR3 reads TGTGCCAGCTCCCTAAGCCTAGCGGGGCTATCCTACGAGCAGTACTTC.

This clonotype appeared many times. V usage is TRBV28 and J usage is TRBJ2-2, with TRBD2 identical over 13 bases. This CDR3 contains 19 residues. V shed 6 bases, J shed 1 base, and the junction held 11 bases outside the gene matches. The germline V gene encodes CDR1 MDHEN and CDR2 SYDVKM. The CDR3 is CASSSGLAGDLGNTGELFF. For the CDR3, the DNA is TGTGCCAGCAGCTCTGGACTAGCGGGGGACCTGGGGAACACCGGGGAGCTGTTTTTT.

This rearrangement joins TRBV6-5 to TRBJ2-3; TRBD1 agrees at 10 bases. Per germline, CDR1 MNHEY and CDR2 SVGAGI. CDR3 length equals 15 residues. Trimming took 1 base from V and 4 from J; bases not matched to a gene: 2. CDR3 in DNA: TGTGCCAGCAGTTACTTAGGGACAGGGGCAGATACGCAGTATTTT. As protein: CASSYLGTGADTQYF.

In its sample, this clonotype ranks as medium-sized. J is TRBJ1-2 and V is TRBV20-1; D is possibly TRBD1 (5 bases). Germline V gene lookup returns CDR1 DFQATT and CDR2 SNEGSKA (reference sequence). This CDR3 is 16 amino acids long. Trimming removed 1 base from V and 8 bases from J, with 23 bases in between. The CDR3 region is CSARGGLERRGRGYTF. The CDR3 region has the DNA TGCAGTGCTAGAGGTGGCCTGGAGCGTAGGGGTAGGGGCTACACCTTC.

In its sample, this clonotype was seen many times. The rearrangement links TRBV10-3 to TRBJ2-7, with D perhaps TRBD1 (7 bases). The V and J ends lost 2 bases and 9 bases respectively, with 17 bases between them. The CDR3 has 14 residues. From germline, CDR1 is ENHRY and CDR2 SYGVKD. The CDR3 nucleotides are TGTGCCATCAGTGAGCCCCGGGCAGGGGGGTCGCAGTACTTC. Residues: CAISEPRAGGSQYF.

The chain combines TRBV12-3 or TRBV12-4 with TRBJ1-1; 7 bases are a match to TRBD1. V lost 5 bases, J lost 1 base, and 4 bases stayed unmatched. The CDR3 contains 14 residues. CDR3 amino acids: CASSPRTGNTEAFF. The DNA for the CDR3 is TGTGCCAGCAGTCCCCGGACAGGGAACACTGAAGCTTTCTTT.

Many counts were recorded for this clonotype. The rearrangement joins TRBV20-1 to TRBJ2-3; perhaps TRBD2 as D (6 bases). The length of the CDR3 is 14 residues. Germline CDR1 is DFQATT and CDR2 is SNEGSKA (reference sequence). V was cut by 2 bases and J by 2 bases, with 11 bases left in between. This CDR3 reads CSARTGLLTDTQYF. The CDR3 nucleotides are TGCAGTGCTAGAACGGGACTCCTCACAGATACGCAGTATTTT.

Sample share makes this clonotype medium-sized (0.01 to 0.1%). This sequence joins TRBV6-5 and TRBJ2-2; 16 bases align to TRBD2. Germline loops: CDR1 MNHEY, CDR2 SVGAGI. Trimming cost V 4 bases and J 5 bases; bases outside gene matches: 13. This CDR3 is 20 amino acids long. The CDR3: CASSSAPGTSGRARTGELFF. In DNA, the CDR3 is TGTGCCAGCAGTTCGGCCCCCGGGACTAGCGGGAGGGCCAGGACCGGGGAGCTGTTTTTT.

Relative to its sample, this clonotype is medium-sized (0.01 to 0.1%). The rearrangement uses TRBV20-1 and TRBJ1-3, with D unclear. The CDR3 runs 13 residues. The V gene lost 5 bases and the J gene lost 4 bases, with 12 bases spanning the gap. Germline lookup yields CDR1 DFQATT and CDR2 SNEGSKA (reference sequence). The CDR3 loop is CSAGRTLGNTIYF. As DNA, the CDR3 is TGCAGTGCTGGCAGGACGTTAGGAAACACCATATATTTT.

This clonotype was observed many times. The chain couples TRBV6-6 to TRBJ1-5, with a possible D match to TRBD1 (5 bases). Germline V gives CDR1 MNHNY, CDR2 SVGAGI (reference sequence). V gave up 4 bases and J gave up 2 bases, with 15 bases separating them. The CDR3 is made up of 16 amino acids. CDR3: CASSFGGGLGNQPQHF. The CDR3 DNA follows: TGTGCCAGCAGTTTCGGGGGGGGTTTGGGCAATCAGCCCCAGCATTTT.

This clonotype has ten or more counts. The CDR3 protein is CSAGGGQGNNEQYF. CDR3 coding DNA: TGCAGTGCTGGTGGGGGACAGGGGAACAACGAGCAGTACTTC. The chain carries TRBV20-1 and TRBJ2-7; 10 bases match TRBD1. Germline V gene lookup returns CDR1 DFQATT and CDR2 SNEGSKA (reference sequence). The CDR3 runs to 14 residues. Losses at the gene ends were 5 bases for V and 5 bases for J; bases not matched to a gene: 9.

The V gene is TRBV7-9, the J gene TRBJ2-3; no definite D call. CDR1 and CDR2 (germline): SEHNR, FQNEAQ (reference sequence). V shed 7 bases and J shed 11 bases, with 19 bases lying between them. The CDR3 totals 13 residues. Written as DNA, the CDR3 is TGTGCCAGCACCCCGTCTGAGGTAGCACAGCAGTATTTT. Translating it yields CASTPSEVAQQYF. Together with reference TRBV7-9 and TRBJ2-3, the CDR3 gives the full variable domain: DTGVSQNPRHKITKRGQNVTFRCDPISEHNRLYWYRQTLGQGPEFLTYFQNEAQLEKSRLLSDRFSAERPKGSFSTLEIQRTEQGDSAMYLCASTPSEVAQQYFGPGTRLTVL.

The chain joins TRBV7-2 to TRBJ1-1; D is possibly TRBD1 (6 bases). There are 15 residues in the CDR3. From germline, CDR1 is SGHTA and CDR2 FQGNSA. V shed 6 bases and J shed 1 base, with 15 bases lying between them. The CDR3 sequence: CASRRMPGENTEAFF. The CDR3 coding sequence is TGTGCCAGCAGACGTATGCCAGGGGAGAACACTGAAGCTTTCTTT.

This clonotype was seen only a few times. This chain joins TRBV7-3 and TRBJ2-2, with TRBD2 identical over 7 bases. The J segment lost 0 bases and the V segment lost 1 base, leaving 2 bases of the junction unmatched. The CDR3 loop spans 16 amino acids. Germline loops: CDR1 SGHTA, CDR2 FQGTGA. The CDR3 protein is CASSLNGGTNTGELFF. DNA for the CDR3: TGTGCCAGCAGCTTAAACGGGGGGACGAACACCGGGGAGCTGTTTTTT.